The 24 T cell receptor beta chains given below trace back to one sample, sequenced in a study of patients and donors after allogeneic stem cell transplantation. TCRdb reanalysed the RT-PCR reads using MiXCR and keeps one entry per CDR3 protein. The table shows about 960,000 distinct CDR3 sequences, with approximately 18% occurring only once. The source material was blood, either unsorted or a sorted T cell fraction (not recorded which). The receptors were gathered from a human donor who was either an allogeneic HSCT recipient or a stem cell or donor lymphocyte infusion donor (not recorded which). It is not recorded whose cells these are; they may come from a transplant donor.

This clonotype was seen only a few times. This chain's CDR3 is CSAWRTFYNEQFF. In DNA form, the CDR3 reads TGCAGTGCTTGGAGGACCTTTTACAATGAGCAGTTCTTC. The chain has TRBV20-1 and TRBJ2-1, with D tentatively TRBD2 (5 bases). V was cut by 5 bases and J by 4 bases, with 12 bases left in between. This CDR3 contains 13 residues. Germline V gives CDR1 DFQATT, CDR2 SNEGSKA (reference sequence).

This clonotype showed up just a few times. Here the CDR3 reads CSALDRDGGYTF. CDR3 DNA sequence: TGCAGTGCTTTGGACAGGGACGGAGGCTACACCTTC. The J gene is TRBJ1-2, the V gene TRBV20-1; 8 nucleotides agree with TRBD1. The CDR3 consists of 12 residues. V lost 5 bases to trimming and J lost 8 bases; unmatched junction nucleotides: 7. Germline V gene data show CDR1 as DFQATT and CDR2 as SNEGSKA (reference sequence).

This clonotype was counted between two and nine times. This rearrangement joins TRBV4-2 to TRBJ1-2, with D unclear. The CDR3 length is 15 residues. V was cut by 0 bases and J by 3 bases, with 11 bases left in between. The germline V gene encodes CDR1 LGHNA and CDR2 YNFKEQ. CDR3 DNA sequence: TGTGCCAGCAGCCAAGACAGGCAGAGGGACTATGGCTACACCTTC. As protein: CASSQDRQRDYGYTF.

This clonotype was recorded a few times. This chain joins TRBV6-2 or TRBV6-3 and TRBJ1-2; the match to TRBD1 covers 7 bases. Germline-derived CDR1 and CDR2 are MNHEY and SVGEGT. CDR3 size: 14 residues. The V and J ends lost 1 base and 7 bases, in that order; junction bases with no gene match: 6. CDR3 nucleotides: TGTGCCAGCAGTTACTTAGACAGGGTTGTTGGCTACACCTTC. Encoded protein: CASSYLDRVVGYTF.

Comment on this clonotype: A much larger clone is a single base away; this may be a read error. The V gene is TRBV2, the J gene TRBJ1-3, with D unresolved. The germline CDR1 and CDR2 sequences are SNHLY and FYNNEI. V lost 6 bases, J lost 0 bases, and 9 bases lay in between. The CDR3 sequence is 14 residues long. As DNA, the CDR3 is TGTGCCAGCAGGGAGGACGGCTCTGGAAACACCATATATTTT. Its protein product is CASREDGSGNTIYF.

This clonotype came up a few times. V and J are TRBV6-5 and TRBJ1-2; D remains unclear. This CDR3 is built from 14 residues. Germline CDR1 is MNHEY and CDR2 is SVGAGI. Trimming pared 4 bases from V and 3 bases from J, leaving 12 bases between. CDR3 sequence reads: CASSSSLADYGYTF. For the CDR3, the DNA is TGTGCCAGCAGTTCATCCCTTGCTGACTATGGCTACACCTTC.

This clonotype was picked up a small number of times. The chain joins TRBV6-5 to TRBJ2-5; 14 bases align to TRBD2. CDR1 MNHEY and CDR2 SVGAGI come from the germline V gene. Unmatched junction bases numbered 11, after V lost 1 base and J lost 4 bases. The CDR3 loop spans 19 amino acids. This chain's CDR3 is CASSYLRPGLAGAVETQYF. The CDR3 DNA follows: TGTGCCAGCAGTTACTTACGCCCGGGACTAGCGGGAGCTGTAGAGACCCAGTACTTC.

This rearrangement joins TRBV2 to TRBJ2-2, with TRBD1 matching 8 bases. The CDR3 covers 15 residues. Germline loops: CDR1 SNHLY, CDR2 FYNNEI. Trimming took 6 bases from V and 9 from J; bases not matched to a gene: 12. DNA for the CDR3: TGTGCCAGCAGGGAGGTAGGGACAGGCCACCGGGAGCTGTTTTTT. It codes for CASREVGTGHRELFF.

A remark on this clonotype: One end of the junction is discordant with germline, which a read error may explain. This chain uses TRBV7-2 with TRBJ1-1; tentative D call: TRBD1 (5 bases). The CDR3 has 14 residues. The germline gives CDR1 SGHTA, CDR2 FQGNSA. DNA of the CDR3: TGTGCCAGCAGCTCTTACCACGGGGGACTTGAAGTTTTCTTT. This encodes CASSSYHGGLEVFF.

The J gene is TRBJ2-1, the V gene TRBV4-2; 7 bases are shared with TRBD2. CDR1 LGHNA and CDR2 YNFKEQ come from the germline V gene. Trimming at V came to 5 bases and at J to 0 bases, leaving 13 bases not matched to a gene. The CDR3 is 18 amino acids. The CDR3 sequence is CASSRGTEAGSSYNEQFF. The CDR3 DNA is TGTGCCAGCAGCAGGGGAACCGAAGCGGGGAGCTCCTACAATGAGCAGTTCTTC.

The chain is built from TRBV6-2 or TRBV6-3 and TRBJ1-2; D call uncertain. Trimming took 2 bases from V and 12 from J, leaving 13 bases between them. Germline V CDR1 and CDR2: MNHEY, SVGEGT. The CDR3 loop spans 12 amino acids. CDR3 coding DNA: TGTGCCAGCAGTTACGTCGGGTCCCGACACACCTTC. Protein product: CASSYVGSRHTF.

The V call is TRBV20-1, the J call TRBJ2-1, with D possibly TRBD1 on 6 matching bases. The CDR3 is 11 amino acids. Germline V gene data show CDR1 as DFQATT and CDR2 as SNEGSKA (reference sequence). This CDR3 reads CRSTGLGEQFF. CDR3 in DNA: TGCAGGTCTACAGGGTTGGGTGAGCAGTTCTTC.

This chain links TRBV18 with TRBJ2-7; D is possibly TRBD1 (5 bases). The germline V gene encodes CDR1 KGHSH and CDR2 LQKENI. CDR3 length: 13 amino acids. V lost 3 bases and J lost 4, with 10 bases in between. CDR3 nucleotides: TGTGCCAGCTCACCCTTGACAGTTTACGAGCAGTACTTC. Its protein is CASSPLTVYEQYF.

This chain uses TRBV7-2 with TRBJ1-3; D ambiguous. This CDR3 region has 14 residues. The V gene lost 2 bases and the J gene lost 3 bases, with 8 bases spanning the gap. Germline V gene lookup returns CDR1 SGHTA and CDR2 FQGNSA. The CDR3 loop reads CASSLRPGGNTIYF. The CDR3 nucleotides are TGTGCCAGCAGCTTAAGGCCAGGTGGAAACACCATATATTTT.

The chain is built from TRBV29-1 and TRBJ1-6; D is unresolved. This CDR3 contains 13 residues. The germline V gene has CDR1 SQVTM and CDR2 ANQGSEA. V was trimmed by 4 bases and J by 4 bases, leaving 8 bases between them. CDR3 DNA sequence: TGCAGCGTTGCGGGCGGGTATAATTCACCCCTCCACTTT. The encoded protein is CSVAGGYNSPLHF.

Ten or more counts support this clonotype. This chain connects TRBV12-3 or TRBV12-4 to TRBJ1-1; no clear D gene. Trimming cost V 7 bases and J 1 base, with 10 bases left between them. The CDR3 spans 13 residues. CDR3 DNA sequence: TGTGCCAGCAATTCCCCAGGGAACACTGAAGCTTTCTTT. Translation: CASNSPGNTEAFF.

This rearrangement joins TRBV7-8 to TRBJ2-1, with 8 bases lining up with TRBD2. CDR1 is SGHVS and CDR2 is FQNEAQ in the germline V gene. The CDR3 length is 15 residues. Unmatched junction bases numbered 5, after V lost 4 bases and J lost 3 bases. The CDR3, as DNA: TGTGCCAGCAGCTCCTTAGCGGGATTCTACAATGAGCAGTTCTTC. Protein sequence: CASSSLAGFYNEQFF.

For the CDR3, the DNA is TGTGCCAGCAGCTTAACGAGGGACGGTGAAGCTTTCTTT. As protein: CASSLTRDGEAFF. This chain connects TRBV7-3 to TRBJ1-1; tentatively, D is TRBD1 (5 bases). Germline V gene sequence: CDR1 SGHTA, CDR2 FQGTGA. The CDR3 has 13 amino acids. Trimming shortened V by 0 bases and J by 7 bases, and 9 bases separated the two germline ends.

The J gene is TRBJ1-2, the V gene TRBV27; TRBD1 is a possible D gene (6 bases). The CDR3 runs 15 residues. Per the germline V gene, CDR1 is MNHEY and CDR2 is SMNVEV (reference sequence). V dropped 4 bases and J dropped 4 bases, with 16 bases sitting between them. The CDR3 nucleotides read TGTGCCAGCAGTTCCAGGACAGTCAGCCCCTATGGCTACACCTTC. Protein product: CASSSRTVSPYGYTF.

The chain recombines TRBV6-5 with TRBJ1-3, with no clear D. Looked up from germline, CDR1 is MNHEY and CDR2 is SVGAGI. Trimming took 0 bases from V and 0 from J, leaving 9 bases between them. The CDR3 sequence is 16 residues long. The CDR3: CASSYSRVSSGNTIYF. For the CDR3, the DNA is TGTGCCAGCAGTTACTCTCGGGTGAGCTCTGGAAACACCATATATTTT.

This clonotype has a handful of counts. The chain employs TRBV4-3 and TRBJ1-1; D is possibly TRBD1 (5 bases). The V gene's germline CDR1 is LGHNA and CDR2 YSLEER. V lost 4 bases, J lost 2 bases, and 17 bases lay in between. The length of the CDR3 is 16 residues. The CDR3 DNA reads TGCGCCAGCAGCCGCTCAACGGGCCAGGGTAACACTGAAGCTTTCTTT. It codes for CASSRSTGQGNTEAFF.

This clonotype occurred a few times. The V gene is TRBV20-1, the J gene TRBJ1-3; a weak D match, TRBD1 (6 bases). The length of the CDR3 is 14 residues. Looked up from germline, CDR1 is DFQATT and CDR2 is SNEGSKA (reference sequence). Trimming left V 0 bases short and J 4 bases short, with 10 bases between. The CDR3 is CSARDLRGGNTIYF. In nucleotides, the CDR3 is TGCAGTGCTAGAGATCTCAGGGGAGGAAACACCATATATTTT.

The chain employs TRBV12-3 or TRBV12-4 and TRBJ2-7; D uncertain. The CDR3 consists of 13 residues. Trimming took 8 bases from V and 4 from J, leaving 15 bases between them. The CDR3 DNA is TGTGCCAGCCGACAAGCAGGAGCTTACGAGCAGTACTTC. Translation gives CASRQAGAYEQYF.

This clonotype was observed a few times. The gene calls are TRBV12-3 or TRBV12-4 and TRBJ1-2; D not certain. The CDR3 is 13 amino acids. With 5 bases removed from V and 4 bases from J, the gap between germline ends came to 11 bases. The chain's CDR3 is CASSQNGVYGYTF. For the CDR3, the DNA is TGTGCCAGCAGTCAAAATGGAGTCTATGGCTACACCTTC.